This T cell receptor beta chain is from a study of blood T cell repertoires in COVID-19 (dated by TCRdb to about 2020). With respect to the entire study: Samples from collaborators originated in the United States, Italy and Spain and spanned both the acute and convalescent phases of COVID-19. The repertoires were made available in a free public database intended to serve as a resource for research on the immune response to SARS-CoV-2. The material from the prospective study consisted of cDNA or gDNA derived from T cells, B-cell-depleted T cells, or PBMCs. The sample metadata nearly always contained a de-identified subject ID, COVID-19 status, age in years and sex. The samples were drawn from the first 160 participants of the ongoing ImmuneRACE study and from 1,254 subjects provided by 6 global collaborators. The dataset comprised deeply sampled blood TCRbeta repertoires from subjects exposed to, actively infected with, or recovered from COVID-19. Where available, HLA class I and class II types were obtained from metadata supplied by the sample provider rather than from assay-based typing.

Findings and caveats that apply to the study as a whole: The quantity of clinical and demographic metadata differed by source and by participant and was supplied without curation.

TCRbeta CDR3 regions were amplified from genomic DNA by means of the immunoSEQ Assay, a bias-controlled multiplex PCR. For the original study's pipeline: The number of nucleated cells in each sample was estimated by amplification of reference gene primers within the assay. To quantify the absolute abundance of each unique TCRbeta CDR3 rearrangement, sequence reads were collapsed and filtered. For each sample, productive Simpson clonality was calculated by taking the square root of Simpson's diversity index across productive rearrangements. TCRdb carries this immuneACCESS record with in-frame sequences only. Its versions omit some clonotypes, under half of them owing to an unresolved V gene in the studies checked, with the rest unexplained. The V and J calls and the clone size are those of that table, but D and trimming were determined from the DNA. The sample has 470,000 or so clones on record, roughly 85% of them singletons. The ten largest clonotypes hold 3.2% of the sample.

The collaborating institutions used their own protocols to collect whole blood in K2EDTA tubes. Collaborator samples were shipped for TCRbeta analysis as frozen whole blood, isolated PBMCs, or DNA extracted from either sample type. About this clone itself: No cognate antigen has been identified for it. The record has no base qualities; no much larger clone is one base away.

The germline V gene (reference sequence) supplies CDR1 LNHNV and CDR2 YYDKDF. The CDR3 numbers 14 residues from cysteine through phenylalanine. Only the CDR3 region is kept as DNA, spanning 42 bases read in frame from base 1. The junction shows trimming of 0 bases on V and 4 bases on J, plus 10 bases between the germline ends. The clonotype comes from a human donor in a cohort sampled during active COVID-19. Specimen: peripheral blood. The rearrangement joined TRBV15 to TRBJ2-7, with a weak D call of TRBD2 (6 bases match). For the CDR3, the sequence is CATSRDRRGYEQYF. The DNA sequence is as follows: TGTGCCACCAGCAGAGATCGGCGGGGTTACGAGCAGTACTTC.